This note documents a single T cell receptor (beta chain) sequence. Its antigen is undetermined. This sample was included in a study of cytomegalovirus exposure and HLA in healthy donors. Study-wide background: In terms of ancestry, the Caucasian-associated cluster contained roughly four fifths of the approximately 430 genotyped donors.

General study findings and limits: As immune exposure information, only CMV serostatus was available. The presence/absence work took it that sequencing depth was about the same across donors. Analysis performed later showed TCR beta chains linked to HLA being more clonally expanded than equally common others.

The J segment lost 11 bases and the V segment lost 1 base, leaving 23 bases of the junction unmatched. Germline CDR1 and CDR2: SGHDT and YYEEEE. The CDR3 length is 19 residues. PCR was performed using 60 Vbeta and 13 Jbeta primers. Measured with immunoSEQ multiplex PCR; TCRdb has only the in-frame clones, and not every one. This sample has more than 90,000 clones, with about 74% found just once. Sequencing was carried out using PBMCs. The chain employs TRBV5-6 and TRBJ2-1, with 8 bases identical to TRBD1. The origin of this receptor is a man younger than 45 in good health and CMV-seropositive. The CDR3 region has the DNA TGTGCCAGCAGCTTGCGTCGCGGTCTCGGGACAGGAGGATCCTCTAAGCAGTTCTTC. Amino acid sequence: CASSLRRGLGTGGSSKQFF.